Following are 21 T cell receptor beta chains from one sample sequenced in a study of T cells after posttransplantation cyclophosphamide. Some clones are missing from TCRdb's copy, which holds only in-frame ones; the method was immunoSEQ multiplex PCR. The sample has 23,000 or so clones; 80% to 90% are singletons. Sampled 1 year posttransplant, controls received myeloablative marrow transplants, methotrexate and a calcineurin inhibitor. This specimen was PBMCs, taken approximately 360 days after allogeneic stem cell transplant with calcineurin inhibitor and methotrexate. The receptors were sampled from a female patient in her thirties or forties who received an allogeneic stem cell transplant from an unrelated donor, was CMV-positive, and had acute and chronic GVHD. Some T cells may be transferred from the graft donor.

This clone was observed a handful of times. DNA for the CDR3: TGTGCCAGTAGGGGCGATCGGTACGAGCAGTACTTC. This translates into CASRGDRYEQYF. The chain recombines TRBV19 with TRBJ2-7, with D unresolved. Germline loops: CDR1 LNHDA, CDR2 SQIVND (reference sequence). V lost 6 bases to trimming and J lost 4 bases, with 10 bases between them. The CDR3 is 12 residues long.

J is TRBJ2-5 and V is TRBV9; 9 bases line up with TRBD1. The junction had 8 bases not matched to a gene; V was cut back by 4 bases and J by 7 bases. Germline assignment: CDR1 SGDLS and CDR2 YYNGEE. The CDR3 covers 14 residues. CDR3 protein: CASSPRDRAGTQYF. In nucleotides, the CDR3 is TGTGCCAGCAGCCCCCGGGACAGGGCAGGGACCCAGTACTTC.

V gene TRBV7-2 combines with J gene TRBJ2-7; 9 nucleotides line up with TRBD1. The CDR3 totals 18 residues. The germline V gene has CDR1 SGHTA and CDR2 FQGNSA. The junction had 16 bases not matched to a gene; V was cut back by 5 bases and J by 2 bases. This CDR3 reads CASSARGGRGQGTYEQYF. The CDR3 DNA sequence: TGTGCCAGCAGCGCCCGTGGTGGGCGAGGACAGGGGACCTACGAGCAGTACTTC.

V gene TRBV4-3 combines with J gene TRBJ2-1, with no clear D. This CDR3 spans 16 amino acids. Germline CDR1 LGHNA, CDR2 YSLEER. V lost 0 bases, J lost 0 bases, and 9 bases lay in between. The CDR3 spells CASSQEVSNSYNEQFF. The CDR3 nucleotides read TGCGCCAGCAGCCAAGAGGTTTCTAACTCCTACAATGAGCAGTTCTTC.

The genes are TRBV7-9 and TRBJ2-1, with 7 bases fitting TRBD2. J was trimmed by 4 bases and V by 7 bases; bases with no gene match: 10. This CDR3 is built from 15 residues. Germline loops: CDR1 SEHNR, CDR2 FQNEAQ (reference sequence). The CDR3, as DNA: TGTGCCAGCATGGGTGGGAGGGCCGCGTACAATGAGCAGTTCTTC. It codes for CASMGGRAAYNEQFF.

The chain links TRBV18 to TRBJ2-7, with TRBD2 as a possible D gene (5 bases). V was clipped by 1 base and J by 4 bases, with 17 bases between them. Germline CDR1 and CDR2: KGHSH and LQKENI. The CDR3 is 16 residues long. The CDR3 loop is CASSPRVAGEGYEQYF. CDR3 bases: TGTGCCAGCTCACCACGCGTGGCGGGCGAAGGGTACGAGCAGTACTTC. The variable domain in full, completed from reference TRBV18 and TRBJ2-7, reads NAGVMQNPRHLVRRRGQEARLRCSPMKGHSHVYWYRQLPEEGLKFMVYLQKENIIDESGMPKERFSAEFPKEGPSILRIQQVVRGDSAAYFCASSPRVAGEGYEQYFGPGTRLTVT.

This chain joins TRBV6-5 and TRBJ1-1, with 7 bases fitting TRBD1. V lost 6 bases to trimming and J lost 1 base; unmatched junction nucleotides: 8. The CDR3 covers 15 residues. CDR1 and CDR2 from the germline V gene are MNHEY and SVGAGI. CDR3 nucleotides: TGTGCCAGCAGCTTCGGGACAGCCAAGAACACTGAAGCTTTCTTT. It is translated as CASSFGTAKNTEAFF.

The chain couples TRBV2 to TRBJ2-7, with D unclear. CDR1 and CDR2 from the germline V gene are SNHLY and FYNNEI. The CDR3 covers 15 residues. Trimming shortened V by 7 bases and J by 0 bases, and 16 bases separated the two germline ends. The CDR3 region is CASNLRFSSSYEQYF. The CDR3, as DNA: TGTGCCAGCAATCTGAGGTTTTCCAGCTCCTACGAGCAGTACTTC.

Here the CDR3 reads CSVTGQRLYEQYF. DNA of the CDR3: TGCAGCGTTACGGGACAGCGCCTCTACGAGCAGTACTTC. The chain is built from TRBV29-1 and TRBJ2-7; TRBD1 matches at 7 bases. CDR1 and CDR2 (germline): SQVTM, ANQGSEA. The V and J ends lost 5 bases and 3 bases, in that order; junction bases with no gene match: 7. The CDR3 consists of 13 residues.

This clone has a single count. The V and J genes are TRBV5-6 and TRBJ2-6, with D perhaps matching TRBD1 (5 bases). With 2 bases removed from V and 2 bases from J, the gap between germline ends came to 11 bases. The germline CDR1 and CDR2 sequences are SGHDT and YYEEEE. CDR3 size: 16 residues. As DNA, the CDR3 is TGTGCCAGCAGCTTTGTTCAGGGCCCTGGGGCCAACGTCCTGACTTTC. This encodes CASSFVQGPGANVLTF.

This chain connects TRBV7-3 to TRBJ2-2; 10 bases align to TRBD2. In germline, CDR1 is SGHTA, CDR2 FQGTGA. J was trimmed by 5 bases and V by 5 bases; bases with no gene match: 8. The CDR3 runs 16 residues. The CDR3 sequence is CASSEVPSGGTGELFF. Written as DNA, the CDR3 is TGTGCCAGCAGCGAGGTCCCTAGCGGGGGAACCGGGGAGCTGTTTTTT.

The CDR3 sequence: CASGPTDRVRGYTF. The CDR3 nucleotides are TGTGCCAGCGGCCCAACGGACAGGGTACGTGGCTACACCTTC. The chain carries TRBV6-1 and TRBJ1-2; TRBD1 agrees at 8 bases. Germline V gives CDR1 MNHNS, CDR2 SASEGT. The CDR3 runs to 14 residues. Trimming at V came to 8 bases and at J to 7 bases, leaving 12 bases not matched to a gene.

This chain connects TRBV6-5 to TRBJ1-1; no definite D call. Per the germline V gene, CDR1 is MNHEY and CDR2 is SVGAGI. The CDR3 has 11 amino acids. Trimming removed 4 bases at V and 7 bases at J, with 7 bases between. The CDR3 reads CASSWANEAFF. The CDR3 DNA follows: TGTGCCAGCAGTTGGGCCAATGAAGCTTTCTTT.

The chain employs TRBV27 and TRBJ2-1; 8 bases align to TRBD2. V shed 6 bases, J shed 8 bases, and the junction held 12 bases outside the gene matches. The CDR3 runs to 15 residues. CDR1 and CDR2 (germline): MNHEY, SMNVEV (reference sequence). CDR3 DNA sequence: TGTGCCAGCAGCCCCCAGGGGCGGGAGGCCTATGAGCAGTTCTTC. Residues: CASSPQGREAYEQFF.

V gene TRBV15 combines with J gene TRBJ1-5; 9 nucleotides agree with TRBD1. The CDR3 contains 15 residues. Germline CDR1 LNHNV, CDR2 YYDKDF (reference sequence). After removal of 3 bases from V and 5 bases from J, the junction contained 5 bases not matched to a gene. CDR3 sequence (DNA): TGTGCCACCAGCAGCGGGGGACAGGGTCATCAGCCCCAGCATTTT. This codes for CATSSGGQGHQPQHF.

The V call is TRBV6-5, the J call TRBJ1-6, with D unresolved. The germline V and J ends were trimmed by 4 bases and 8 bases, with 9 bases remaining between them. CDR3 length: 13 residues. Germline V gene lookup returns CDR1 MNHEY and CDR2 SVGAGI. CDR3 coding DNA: TGTGCCAGCAGTTCCCTCTCGGATTCACCCCTCCACTTT. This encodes CASSSLSDSPLHF.

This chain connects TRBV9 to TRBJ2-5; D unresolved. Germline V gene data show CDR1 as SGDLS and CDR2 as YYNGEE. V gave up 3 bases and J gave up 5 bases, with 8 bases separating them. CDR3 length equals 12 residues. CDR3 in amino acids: CASSGLGETQYF. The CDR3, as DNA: TGTGCCAGCAGCGGCCTCGGGGAGACCCAGTACTTC.

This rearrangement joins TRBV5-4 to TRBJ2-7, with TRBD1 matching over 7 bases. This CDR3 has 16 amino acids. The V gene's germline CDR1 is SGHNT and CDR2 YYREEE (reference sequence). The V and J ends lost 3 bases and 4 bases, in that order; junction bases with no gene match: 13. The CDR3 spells CASSSSPRTGRYEQYF. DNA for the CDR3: TGTGCCAGCAGCTCTTCCCCTCGGACAGGAAGGTACGAGCAGTACTTC.

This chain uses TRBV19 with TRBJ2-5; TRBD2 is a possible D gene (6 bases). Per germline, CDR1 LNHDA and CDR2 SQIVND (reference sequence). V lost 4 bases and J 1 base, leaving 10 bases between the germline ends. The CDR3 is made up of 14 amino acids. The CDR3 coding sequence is TGTGCCAGTAGTACAGCGGGCCCCCAAGAGACCCAGTACTTC. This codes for CASSTAGPQETQYF.

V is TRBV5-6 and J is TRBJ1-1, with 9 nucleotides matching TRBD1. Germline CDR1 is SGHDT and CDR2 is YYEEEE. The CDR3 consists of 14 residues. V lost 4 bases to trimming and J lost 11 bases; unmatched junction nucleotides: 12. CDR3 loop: CASSPRTGAGYAFF. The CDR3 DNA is TGTGCCAGCAGCCCCAGGACAGGGGCAGGGTACGCTTTCTTT.

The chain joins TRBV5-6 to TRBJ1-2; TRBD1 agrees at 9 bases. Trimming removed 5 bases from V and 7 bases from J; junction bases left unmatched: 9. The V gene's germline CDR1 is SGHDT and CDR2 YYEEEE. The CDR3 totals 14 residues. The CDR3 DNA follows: TGTGCCAGCAGACAGGGGGCGACGGTGGGTGGCTACACCTTC. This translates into CASRQGATVGGYTF.